This is a list of T cell receptor beta chains from one sample in a study of blood T cell repertoires in COVID-19. The repertoire was sequenced with immunoSEQ multiplex PCR; TCRdb's copy has only in-frame clones and lacks some. The repertoire holds 70,000 to 85,000 clones, with about 88% as singletons. Sequenced input: peripheral blood. The receptors were gathered from a man in his 70s with active or convalescent COVID-19. Each CDR3 is given without its conserved first and last residue. Each record gives: V gene, D gene, CDR3 protein. The D gene is left open where the match is weak.

TRBV3-1/TRBV3-2 | NA | ASALQGPGNTIY
TRBV19 | NA | ASRRQGDTEAF
TRBV3-1/TRBV3-2 | NA | ASSQDGGGRDQAF
TRBV11-2 | NA | ASSLDLGARTGELF
TRBV7-9 | NA | ASSSRGNEQF
TRBV28 | NA | ASSLYPGRTEAF
TRBV27 | NA | ASSLAGLGNTIY
TRBV7-2 | NA | ASSSGQPGEGYT
TRBV28 | TRBD2 | ASSPRLASLHEQY
TRBV7-2 | NA | ASSLDQGWQPQH
TRBV5-4 | TRBD2 | ASSNGLAGGTDTQY
TRBV2 | NA | ASSAITSFGGELF
TRBV30 | TRBD1 | AWSEWGQGEGGYT
TRBV7-6 | TRBD1 | ASSPSGTEYTGELF
TRBV19 | NA | ASSIMAGGREQPQH
TRBV6-6 | NA | ASTPAGPSVGSRAF
TRBV2 | NA | ASSESDRIIGEQY
TRBV7-9 | TRBD1 | ASTRDRLNTGELF
TRBV2 | TRBD1 | ASKETGEGYT
TRBV7-8 | TRBD1 | ASSGFAGTGHSPLH
TRBV29-1 | TRBD1 | SVGTGNTDTQY
TRBV7-2 | NA | ASSLRAEGTDTQY
TRBV6-4 | TRBD2 | ASSDGGGAYNEQF
TRBV5-1 | TRBD2 | ASSPGGGTYNEQF
TRBV5-1 | TRBD1 | ASSLRTGRNEKLF
TRBV7-2 | NA | ASSLSPAGRGGYT
TRBV9 | NA | ASSRREVTFYGYT
TRBV6-1 | NA | ASSETVNYGYT
TRBV10-1 | NA | ASSSKRVTIPETQY
TRBV4-1 | TRBD1 | ASSQADRDTDTQY
TRBV5-6 | NA | ASSLVGGHRTGELF
TRBV7-6 | TRBD2 | ASSPTSGGTTRNEQY
TRBV2 | TRBD2 | ASSLGGARL
TRBV27 | NA | ASRSGTYEQY
TRBV7-3 | NA | ASSLVGAQSPLH
TRBV28 | NA | ASSLYGGNTEAF
TRBV10-2 | TRBD2 | ASSEVRSGSPRYEQY
TRBV9 | TRBD2 | ASSVDGRAMETQY
TRBV6-5 | TRBD1 | ATLSLRGNYGYT
TRBV7-2 | TRBD2 | ASRLAGGTDTQY
TRBV9 | TRBD2 | ASSVVGLEGEQF
TRBV19 | NA | ASSRRGPVAGNTIY
TRBV12-5 | NA | ASGLVKRGTEAF
TRBV19 | NA | ASSIVGGQETQY
TRBV19 | NA | ASSAAGISTNEKLF
TRBV7-9 | NA | ASSLALTSEQF
TRBV18 | TRBD1 | ASSPPGQSYEQY
TRBV24-1 | NA | ATSDSGIYGYT